This T cell receptor beta chain was recovered during a study of blood T cell repertoires in COVID-19. Overall study context: Sites in the United States, Italy and Spain provided acute and convalescent COVID-19 samples. The analysed material was cDNA or gDNA that came from T cells, B-cell-depleted T cells, or PBMCs.

Measured with immunoSEQ multiplex PCR; TCRdb has only the in-frame clones, and not every one. The data show hundreds of thousands of clones, more than 75% seen once. The germline V gene has CDR1 MGHRA and CDR2 YSYEKL. The germline V and J ends were trimmed by 2 bases and 7 bases, with 8 bases remaining between them. The CDR3 is 12 residues long. What was sequenced was peripheral blood. The sequence came from a woman between 18 and 29 years old who had recovered from COVID-19. This rearrangement joins TRBV4-1 to TRBJ1-2; D not resolved. This chain's CDR3 is CASSQSRGGYTF. In DNA, the CDR3 is TGCGCCAGCAGCCAATCACGGGGTGGCTACACCTTC.